These T cell receptor beta chains were read from a single sample in a study of cytomegalovirus exposure and HLA in healthy donors. This table comes from immunoSEQ multiplex PCR, and its TCRdb copy is limited to in-frame clones, with some not included. The sample includes approximately 160,000 clones, roughly nine tenths of them seen just once. Sequencing was carried out using PBMCs. The receptor set was obtained from a woman under 30 in good health and CMV-seropositive. Each CDR3 is given with its conserved first and last residue. D genes are given only for firm matches. The size of a clone is reported for some rows only, either as once, few or many, or as a class for expanded clones.

V	size	D	J	DNA	CDR3
TRBV29-1	.	.	TRBJ1-2	TGCAGCGTCCTTACAGTAGCTAACTATGGCTACACCTTC	CSVLTVANYGYTF
TRBV5-1	.	.	TRBJ2-1	TGCGCCAGCAGCTTGGGATACGTAGCCCTATCCCACAATGAGCAGTTCTTC	CASSLGYVALSHNEQFF
TRBV28	once	TRBD1	TRBJ1-3	TGTGCCAGCAGTCCTACAGGGGCTGGAAACACCATATATTTT	CASSPTGAGNTIYF
TRBV5-1	.	TRBD2	TRBJ2-3	TGCGCCAGCAGCTCGGGACTAGCGGGGGGAACCATCAGCACAGATACGCAGTATTTT	CASSSGLAGGTISTDTQYF
TRBV6-1	.	.	TRBJ2-1	TGTGCCAGTAGATTGAACAGCAATGAGCAGTTCTTC	CASRLNSNEQFF
TRBV18	.	TRBD1	TRBJ2-5	TGTGCCAGCTCACGCTGGGACAGACAAGAGACCCAGTACTTC	CASSRWDRQETQYF
TRBV27	.	TRBD2	TRBJ2-7	TGTGCCAGCAGTAAACCAGCGGGGAGCTCCTACGAGCAGTACTTC	CASSKPAGSSYEQYF
TRBV7-3	.	TRBD2	TRBJ2-5	TGTGCCAGCAGCACTAGCGGAGGAGGGGAGACCCAGTACTTC	CASSTSGGGETQYF
TRBV7-9	.	TRBD1	TRBJ2-6	TGTGCCAGCAGCGGGCCGGGACAGCGGAGCTCTGGGGCCAACGTCCTGACTTTC	CASSGPGQRSSGANVLTF
TRBV9	.	TRBD2	TRBJ2-1	TGTGCCAGCAGCGTAGACCCCTCGATAGCGGGAGAGCAGTTCTTC	CASSVDPSIAGEQFF
TRBV10-3	.	TRBD2	TRBJ2-7	TGTGCCATCAGTGCGGGGGGGGACGAGCAGTACTTC	CAISAGGDEQYF
TRBV9	.	.	TRBJ1-3	TGTGCCAGCAGCGCGCCCGGGGGGGTCTCTGGAAACACCATATATTTT	CASSAPGGVSGNTIYF
TRBV9	.	.	TRBJ2-3	TGTGCCAGCAGCGTAAGATGGCAGGGGTGGGATACGCAGTATTTT	CASSVRWQGWDTQYF